What follows are 31 T cell receptor beta chains derived from one specimen sequenced in a study of cytomegalovirus exposure and HLA in healthy donors. PCR amplification relied on 60 Vbeta primers (plus 13 Jbeta primers). Assay used: immunoSEQ multiplex PCR; TCRdb lists only in-frame clones, some missing. The table has just over 200,000 clones, 79% seen once. The sequenced sample was PBMCs. These receptors all stem from a man between 50 and 59 years old in good health and CMV-seronegative.

This rearrangement joins TRBV5-8 to TRBJ2-1; 9 nucleotides agree with TRBD2. Trimming at V came to 0 bases and at J to 2 bases, leaving 12 bases not matched to a gene. The CDR3 length is 19 residues. Per the germline V gene, CDR1 is SGHTS and CDR2 is YDEGEE. The CDR3 protein is CASSLEGYSGSATYNEQFF. The CDR3 region has the DNA TGTGCCAGCAGCTTGGAGGGGTATAGCGGGAGCGCCACCTACAATGAGCAGTTCTTC. Complete variable domain (other parts from reference TRBV5-8 and TRBJ2-1): EAGVTQSPTHLIKTRGQQATLRCSPISGHTSVYWYQQALGLGLQFLLWYDEGEERNRGNFPPRFSGRQFPNYSSELNVNALELEDSALYLCASSLEGYSGSATYNEQFFGPGTRLTVL.

This chain joins TRBV5-1 and TRBJ2-5, with 10 bases lining up with TRBD1. Germline V gene data show CDR1 as SGHRS and CDR2 as YFSETQ. The CDR3 has 15 amino acids. Trimming at V came to 5 bases and at J to 4 bases, leaving 8 bases not matched to a gene. The CDR3 protein is CASRRLTGGPETQYF. The CDR3 DNA reads as TGCGCCAGCAGGCGACTGACAGGGGGCCCAGAGACCCAGTACTTC.

The J gene is TRBJ2-5, the V gene TRBV7-2; 12 bases agree with TRBD2. The CDR3 is 15 residues long. CDR1 and CDR2 from the germline V gene are SGHTA and FQGNSA. V shed 3 bases, J shed 5 bases, and the junction held 4 bases outside the gene matches. The CDR3 DNA reads as TGTGCCAGCAGCTTTGGCCTAGCGGGAGGGGAGACCCAGTACTTC. Amino acids: CASSFGLAGGETQYF.

The rearrangement links TRBV2 to TRBJ2-5; 9 positions agree with TRBD2. Germline values: CDR1 SNHLY, CDR2 FYNNEI. The CDR3 has 15 amino acids. V was clipped by 4 bases and J by 4 bases; unmatched bases: 7. The CDR3, as DNA: TGTGCCAGCAGTGGCTTGGCGGGAGGGGGAGAGACCCAGTACTTC. This encodes CASSGLAGGGETQYF.

CDR3 residues: CASSLLRWEQYF. Written as DNA, the CDR3 is TGTGCCAGCAGCTTATTGCGTTGGGAGCAGTACTTC. The rearrangement links TRBV7-2 to TRBJ2-7, with unresolved D. Germline V gives CDR1 SGHTA, CDR2 FQGNSA. V was trimmed by 2 bases and J by 7 bases, leaving 9 bases between them. The CDR3 extends over 12 amino acids.

This rearrangement joins TRBV19 to TRBJ1-2, with D maybe TRBD1 (6 bases). With 7 bases removed from V and 4 bases from J, the gap between germline ends came to 13 bases. This CDR3 comprises 13 residues. Germline V lookup: CDR1 LNHDA, CDR2 SQIVND (reference sequence). The CDR3 is CASTGGASYGYTF. In nucleotides, the CDR3 is TGTGCCAGTACTGGGGGCGCTAGCTATGGCTACACCTTC. Looking up the rest from reference TRBV19 and TRBJ1-2 gives the full variable domain: DGGITQSPKYLFRKEGQNVTLSCEQNLNHDAMYWYRQDPGQGLRLIYYSQIVNDFQKGDIAEGYSVSREKKESFPLTVTSAQKNPTAFYLCASTGGASYGYTFGSGTRLTVV.

This rearrangement joins TRBV30 to TRBJ2-7, with 7 bases identical to TRBD2. Germline V gene sequence: CDR1 GTSNPN, CDR2 SVGIG (reference sequence). The ends lost 2 bases at V and 6 bases at J; junction bases unmatched: 13. CDR3 length: 15 amino acids. CDR3 nucleotides: TGTGCCTGGAGTCCCCAAGGGACTAAAAGGAGCGAGCAGTACTTC. Amino acids: CAWSPQGTKRSEQYF.

The chain joins TRBV14 to TRBJ1-2, with 7 bases fitting TRBD1. V was pared by 4 bases and J by 4 bases, with 6 bases of the junction left unmatched. The length of the CDR3 is 14 residues. Germline V gene data show CDR1 as SGHDN and CDR2 as FVKESK. The CDR3 sequence: CASSLRQGSYGYTF. The CDR3 coding sequence is TGTGCCAGCAGCCTACGACAGGGATCCTATGGCTACACCTTC.

The rearrangement links TRBV27 to TRBJ2-7; TRBD1 agrees at 7 bases. CDR3 length: 13 amino acids. The ends lost 6 bases at V and 4 bases at J; junction bases unmatched: 6. In germline, CDR1 is MNHEY, CDR2 SMNVEV (reference sequence). Here the CDR3 reads CASRLGTAYEQYF. Here the CDR3 DNA reads TGTGCCAGCAGGCTCGGGACAGCTTACGAGCAGTACTTC.

This chain uses TRBV10-2 with TRBJ2-7; TRBD1 aligns across 8 bases. V gave up 8 bases and J gave up 4 bases; unmatched junction bases: 4. Per the germline V gene, CDR1 is WSHSY and CDR2 is SAAADI. This CDR3 spans 12 amino acids. CDR3 sequence: CASGQGGYEQYF. In nucleotides, the CDR3 is TGCGCCAGCGGACAGGGTGGGTACGAGCAGTACTTC.

V usage is TRBV9 and J usage is TRBJ2-1; 9 bases map to TRBD2. The V gene end was trimmed by 3 bases and the J gene end by 2 bases; junction bases not matched to a gene: 6. The CDR3 has 16 residues. CDR1 is SGDLS and CDR2 is YYNGEE in the germline V gene. The CDR3 region has the DNA TGTGCCAGCAGCGCCAGCGGGAGGACGGCCTACAATGAGCAGTTCTTC. Translation gives CASSASGRTAYNEQFF.

This chain connects TRBV30 to TRBJ2-1; 10 bases fit TRBD2. V shed 3 bases and J 7 bases; nucleotides not matched to a gene: 9. Looked up from germline, CDR1 is GTSNPN and CDR2 is SVGIG (reference sequence). The CDR3 is 15 amino acids. CDR3 bases: TGTGCCTGGAGGTCTAGCGGGAGTAGGATTAATGAGCAGTTCTTC. Its protein is CAWRSSGSRINEQFF.

The CDR3 DNA follows: TGCGCCAGCAGGTCAGGGTTTGAAGCTTTCTTT. This sequence encodes CASRSGFEAFF. The V gene is TRBV5-1, the J gene TRBJ1-1; possible D gene TRBD1, 5 bases. Germline lookup yields CDR1 SGHRS and CDR2 YFSETQ. The V end was cut by 5 bases, the J end by 7 bases, with 9 bases between. This CDR3 has 11 residues.

This clone has a single count. The chain uses TRBV19 and TRBJ1-5, with D possibly being TRBD1 (6 bases). The CDR3 is 16 residues long. Germline loops: CDR1 LNHDA, CDR2 SQIVND (reference sequence). The V end was cut by 1 base, the J end by 9 bases, with 19 bases between. CDR3 region: CASSIGGRGIGRPQHF. The DNA of the CDR3 is TGTGCCAGTAGTATAGGAGGCAGGGGAATCGGTCGGCCCCAGCATTTT. The full variable domain, rest sourced from reference TRBV19 and TRBJ1-5, is DGGITQSPKYLFRKEGQNVTLSCEQNLNHDAMYWYRQDPGQGLRLIYYSQIVNDFQKGDIAEGYSVSREKKESFPLTVTSAQKNPTAFYLCASSIGGRGIGRPQHFGDGTRLSIL.

This clone was detected once. The V gene is TRBV6-5, the J gene TRBJ2-2; 9 nucleotides line up with TRBD1. Looked up from germline, CDR1 is MNHEY and CDR2 is SVGAGI. V was clipped by 6 bases and J by 7 bases; unmatched bases: 6. The CDR3 sequence is 14 residues long. DNA of the CDR3: TGTGCCAGCAGGGGGACAGGGTGGAACGGGGAGCTGTTTTTT. The encoded protein is CASRGTGWNGELFF.

The chain combines TRBV15 with TRBJ2-2, with D possibly being TRBD1 (6 bases). CDR1 is LNHNV and CDR2 is YYDKDF in the germline V gene (reference sequence). Trimming pared 0 bases from V and 7 bases from J, leaving 12 bases between. The CDR3 length is 15 residues. CDR3 sequence reads: CATSRDPGVNGELFF. CDR3 coding DNA: TGTGCCACCAGCAGAGATCCAGGGGTGAACGGGGAGCTGTTTTTT.

The rearrangement uses TRBV14 and TRBJ1-4; D is perhaps TRBD1 (5 bases). This CDR3 has 14 residues. Germline V lookup: CDR1 SGHDN, CDR2 FVKESK. Trimming shortened V by 4 bases and J by 4 bases, and 10 bases separated the two germline ends. CDR3 bases: TGTGCCAGCAGCCTAGACAGATTTAATGAAAAACTGTTTTTT. This codes for CASSLDRFNEKLFF.

The chain has TRBV14 and TRBJ2-5, with 8 bases aligning to TRBD1. Matching the DNA end better, TRBJ2-7 makes the J call doubtful. The V gene's germline CDR1 is SGHDN and CDR2 FVKESK. The CDR3 totals 15 residues. The CDR3 sequence is CASSPSGQGPYEQYF. The CDR3, as DNA: TGTGCCAGCAGCCCGTCAGGACAGGGACCCTACGAGCAGTACTTC.

The gene calls are TRBV19 and TRBJ1-1, with D unclear. The length of the CDR3 is 14 residues. Germline V gene data show CDR1 as LNHDA and CDR2 as SQIVND (reference sequence). V was clipped by 5 bases and J by 0 bases, with 10 bases between them. The CDR3 region is CASSDPVMNTEAFF. CDR3 sequence (DNA): TGTGCCAGTAGTGATCCGGTTATGAACACTGAAGCTTTCTTT.

The genes are TRBV5-1 and TRBJ2-7; 9 nucleotides agree with TRBD2. V shed 1 base, J shed 6 bases, and the junction held 11 bases outside the gene matches. CDR3 length equals 16 residues. Germline values: CDR1 SGHRS, CDR2 YFSETQ. Written as DNA, the CDR3 is TGCGCCAGCAGCTTGAGGCCTAGCGGGGAGGTTACCGAGCAGTACTTC. This gives the protein CASSLRPSGEVTEQYF.

The J gene is TRBJ2-3, the V gene TRBV2; 9 bases agree with TRBD2. CDR1 is SNHLY, CDR2 FYNNEI, per germline. V dropped 6 bases and J dropped 1; count of bases not matched to a gene: 11. This CDR3 is built from 17 residues. The CDR3 is CASSPSGKKYGTDTQYF. In DNA form, the CDR3 reads TGTGCCAGCAGCCCTAGCGGGAAAAAGTACGGCACAGATACGCAGTATTTT.

This clone showed up just once. Here the CDR3 DNA reads TGTGCCAGCAGCGTCACAGTGACCAATGAGCAGTTCTTC. It translates to CASSVTVTNEQFF. This chain joins TRBV9 and TRBJ2-1; D ambiguous. Germline loops: CDR1 SGDLS, CDR2 YYNGEE. The CDR3 length is 13 residues. Trimming cost V 2 bases and J 6 bases, with 9 bases left between them.

The CDR3 DNA is TGTGCCAGCAGTGCCGGGCGGGTGCTCGAGGAGGGCGGCTATGGCTACACCTTC. It specifies CASSAGRVLEEGGYGYTF. The chain joins TRBV9 to TRBJ1-2, with D unresolved. The CDR3 is 18 residues long. V gave up 5 bases and J gave up 4 bases, with 27 bases separating them. Germline lookup yields CDR1 SGDLS and CDR2 YYNGEE.

The sample holds a few counts of this clone. The genes are TRBV5-5 and TRBJ2-1; 10 positions match TRBD1. Trimming took 3 bases from V and 8 from J; bases not matched to a gene: 14. The CDR3 has 17 amino acids. Germline assignment: CDR1 SGHKS and CDR2 YYEKEE (reference sequence). CDR3 protein: CASSSSGQGSFNYEQFF. Here the CDR3 DNA reads TGTGCCAGCAGCTCCTCGGGACAGGGGAGTTTTAACTATGAGCAGTTCTTC. The variable domain in full, with the rest retrieved from reference TRBV5-5 and TRBJ2-1, is DAGVTQSPTHLIKTRGQQVTLRCSPISGHKSVSWYQQVLGQGPQFIFQYYEKEERGRGNFPDRFSARQFPNYSSELNVNALLLGDSALYLCASSSSGQGSFNYEQFFGPGTRLTVL.

V and J are TRBV28 and TRBJ2-2; TRBD2 might be the D (6 bases). Germline loops: CDR1 MDHEN, CDR2 SYDVKM. The CDR3 has 15 residues. Trimming took off 6 bases at V and 4 bases at J, with 15 bases between the two ends. Here the CDR3 reads CASRRQGGGTGELFF. For the CDR3, the DNA is TGTGCCAGCAGGCGTCAGGGAGGTGGCACCGGGGAGCTGTTTTTT.

This rearrangement joins TRBV28 to TRBJ1-2, with 7 positions matching TRBD1. The CDR3 consists of 15 residues. The V and J ends lost 6 bases and 7 bases, in that order; junction bases with no gene match: 14. Germline V gene data show CDR1 as MDHEN and CDR2 as SYDVKM. The CDR3 nucleotides are TGTGCCAGCAGGGGGACAGCGTTCGACCGGATTGGCTACACCTTC. Protein: CASRGTAFDRIGYTF.

This clone was observed a few times. As DNA, the CDR3 is TGCAGCGTTGAAGATCTCTATGGCTACACCTTC. Translation gives CSVEDLYGYTF. This chain connects TRBV29-1 to TRBJ1-2; the D is unclear. Trimming shortened V by 0 bases and J by 4 bases, and 3 bases separated the two germline ends. CDR3 size: 11 residues. Germline loops: CDR1 SQVTM, CDR2 ANQGSEA.

The rearrangement links TRBV28 to TRBJ1-1; 9 nucleotides line up with TRBD1. V was clipped by 6 bases and J by 4 bases; unmatched bases: 18. Germline CDR1 MDHEN, CDR2 SYDVKM. The CDR3 has 18 residues. The CDR3 DNA reads as TGTGCCAGCAGATCCCCCGGGACAGGGAATAAGAGGAGCACTGAAGCTTTCTTT. The encoded protein is CASRSPGTGNKRSTEAFF. Complete variable domain (other parts from reference TRBV28 and TRBJ1-1): DVKVTQSSRYLVKRTGEKVFLECVQDMDHENMFWYRQDPGLGLRLIYFSYDVKMKEKGDIPEGYSVSREKKERFSLILESASTNQTSMYLCASRSPGTGNKRSTEAFFGQGTRLTVV.

The J gene is TRBJ2-7, the V gene TRBV5-4, with 7 bases identical to TRBD2. CDR1 and CDR2 from the germline V gene are SGHNT and YYREEE (reference sequence). The trim removed 0 bases at V and 5 bases at J, leaving 5 bases unmatched. This CDR3 region has 14 residues. The CDR3, as DNA: TGTGCCAGCAGCTTGGCGGGCGGGAGTAACGAGCAGTACTTC. It is translated as CASSLAGGSNEQYF.

V usage is TRBV19 and J usage is TRBJ2-7; the D gene is possibly TRBD2 (5 bases). The CDR3 extends over 13 amino acids. CDR1 is LNHDA, CDR2 SQIVND, per germline (reference sequence). Trimming took 5 bases from V and 2 from J, leaving 10 bases between them. The CDR3 is CASSPGFAYEQYF. The CDR3 nucleotides read TGTGCCAGTAGTCCGGGGTTCGCCTACGAGCAGTACTTC.

The chain combines TRBV28 with TRBJ2-3; D remains ambiguous. V lost 6 bases to trimming and J lost 4 bases, with 14 bases between them. Germline V gene sequence: CDR1 MDHEN, CDR2 SYDVKM. The CDR3 is made up of 14 amino acids. The DNA of the CDR3 is TGTGCCAGCAGCCCCGAGAGGCTGGCAGATACGCAGTATTTT. This gives the protein CASSPERLADTQYF.